The T cell receptor beta chain under discussion was sequenced for a study of T cell responses to AZD1222 COVID-19 vaccine. Study-level results: White British donors predominated, females outnumbered males, and clonal diversity was possibly underestimated.

Turning to this clone: Its target is not known.

V trimming: 9 bases; J trimming: 2 bases; junction bases outside the gene matches: 5. The V gene's germline CDR1 is LNHNV and CDR2 YYDKDF (reference sequence). This CDR3 is built from 13 residues. Sequencing was performed with immunoSEQ multiplex PCR; in TCRdb, only in-frame clones are kept and a portion is missing. This sample yields 200,000 to 250,000 clones, of which approximately 94% are seen a single time; over 1.5% belongs to the top ten. The starting material was peripheral blood, obtained 28 days after the second dose of the MenACWY control vaccine. The J gene is TRBJ2-3, the V gene TRBV15; 7 bases fit TRBD1. This sequence originates from an adult who received the MenACWY meningococcal vaccine as a control. The CDR3 sequence: CATRTGSTDTQYF. CDR3 bases: TGTGCCACACGGACAGGATCCACAGATACGCAGTATTTT.